This T cell receptor beta chain is drawn from a study of cytomegalovirus exposure and HLA in healthy donors. CDR3 length: 15 amino acids. Looked up from germline, CDR1 is SGHTA and CDR2 is FQGNSA. V gave up 5 bases and J gave up 2 bases; unmatched junction bases: 9. This clone was detected once. The PCR contained 60 Vbeta and 13 Jbeta primers. Measured with immunoSEQ multiplex PCR; TCRdb has only the in-frame clones, and not every one. The repertoire includes roughly 100,000 clones, 75% to 85% of them detected once, and roughly 1.6% sits in the top ten. What was sequenced was PBMCs. This clonotype originated in a man in his fifties in good health and CMV-seronegative. The rearrangement joins TRBV7-2 to TRBJ2-7, with 7 bases identical to TRBD1. For the CDR3, the DNA is TGTGCCAGCAGCCTTGCCGGGACAGAGACCTACGAGCAGTACTTC. It encodes CASSLAGTETYEQYF.